This T cell receptor (beta chain) emerged from a study of circulating CD8 cells and anti-PD-1 response in melanoma. The study's findings and limits: At M1, fewer than 7.5% of TRB clonotypes appeared in multiple subsets.

By share of the sample, this clonotype is medium-sized. Its antigen is as yet unknown. Live CD3+CD8+TCRalphabeta+ cells were sorted into four subsets by PD-1 and/or TIGIT. TCR libraries were prepared from around 15 ng of total RNA with the QIAseq Immune Repertoire TCR panel. Via MiXCR, TCRdb re-called the reads, giving one row per CDR3 protein. The sample has 300 to 350 distinct CDR3 sequences, roughly 6.6% seen once. The V and J ends lost 8 bases and 1 base respectively, with 15 bases between them. In germline, CDR1 is DFQATT, CDR2 SNEGSKA (reference sequence). The CDR3 loop spans 13 amino acids. This specimen consisted of CD8+ T cells from PBMCs, obtained at baseline or after one month of anti-PD-1 therapy (not recorded which). The chain employs TRBV20-1 and TRBJ2-7; no clear D. The clonotype comes from a human donor with melanoma. The DNA of the CDR3 is TGCAGTCCCCGCGACGACGCATCCTACGAGCAGTACTTC. It encodes CSPRDDASYEQYF.